The clone carrying this T cell receptor (beta chain) was seen a single time. Its antigen is as yet unknown. The sample originates from a study of beta chain features in type 1 diabetes. Whole-study results and caveats: The study found that naive, central memory and Treg TCRB repertoires appeared more similar in patients than in healthy donors. Reads derived from cDNA could over-represent cells showing high TCR expression. Shortening of TCRB CDR3s, moderate but significant, appeared in all four CD4+ subsets of Type 1 diabetes patients. Among type 1 diabetes patients, VDJ junctions had fewer insertions and more deletions.

TCRB transcripts that were expressed got sequenced, as all of the isolated RNA had been reverse transcribed. Assay used: immunoSEQ multiplex PCR; TCRdb lists only in-frame clones, some missing. The sample gives approximately 57,000 clones, 40% to 60% of which show up once; 2.6% is in the top ten. Only one heparinised blood draw was taken per donor, and its volume averaged around 110 mL. Germline CDR1 is LGHNA and CDR2 is YSLEER. V lost 3 bases, J lost 0 bases, and 18 bases lay in between. This CDR3 is 17 amino acids long. The clonotype originates from a woman between 40 and 55 years old with type 1 diabetes. The sequenced sample consisted of Tregs from blood. This rearrangement joins TRBV4-3 to TRBJ2-7, with D perhaps matching TRBD2 (7 bases). The DNA of the CDR3 is TGCGCCAGCAGCCACTCTTATGCGGGGGCGGGCTCCTACGAGCAGTACTTC. Encoded protein: CASSHSYAGAGSYEQYF.